What follows are 14 T cell receptor beta chains derived from one specimen sequenced in a study of cytomegalovirus exposure and HLA in healthy donors (dated by TCRdb to the late 2010s). The library was made by the immunoSEQ multiplex PCR assay. The multiplex PCR relied on a mix of 60 forward primers for TCR Vbeta segments and 13 reverse primers for TCR Jbeta segments. TCRdb re-hosts the immuneACCESS table, in-frame sequences only. Its copies lack some clones; in the studies checked, an unresolved V gene accounts for under half of them, and the cause for the rest is not known. Per the sample table, the count is 150,000 to 200,000 clones. The ten largest clones take up under 2.5% of the sample. Sequences were obtained from PBMCs. These receptors originate from a man aged 25-45 years in good health and CMV-seronegative.

The CDR3 region is CASSAKGYYNEQFF. CDR3 bases: TGTGCCAGCAGCGCCAAGGGGTACTACAATGAGCAGTTCTTC. The chain joins TRBV7-2 to TRBJ2-1, with D maybe TRBD1 (5 bases). The CDR3 is 14 residues long. V lost 5 bases and J 3 bases, leaving 11 bases between the germline ends. The germline gives CDR1 SGHTA, CDR2 FQGNSA.

This sequence joins TRBV27 and TRBJ2-1; D is perhaps TRBD2 (6 bases). Germline assignment: CDR1 MNHEY and CDR2 SMNVEV (reference sequence). The CDR3 extends over 14 amino acids. The germline V and J ends were trimmed by 5 bases and 8 bases, with 16 bases remaining between them. CDR3 bases: TGTGCCAGCAGTGGGGGACTCCCTTGGGATGAGCAGTTCTTC. It codes for CASSGGLPWDEQFF.

Remarks on this clone: Other DNA sequences in the sample encode the same CDR3. V and J are TRBV7-3 and TRBJ2-1; 12 bases match TRBD2. The CDR3 runs to 15 residues. Germline V gene sequence: CDR1 SGHTA, CDR2 FQGTGA. The ends lost 5 bases at V and 5 bases at J; junction bases unmatched: 4. The CDR3 is CASSPTSGSDNEQFF. The CDR3 bases are TGTGCCAGCAGCCCGACTAGCGGGAGCGACAATGAGCAGTTCTTC.

This rearrangement joins TRBV2 to TRBJ2-1; D perhaps matches TRBD2 (6 bases). The CDR3 extends over 13 amino acids. Germline V gene sequence: CDR1 SNHLY, CDR2 FYNNEI. V was clipped by 6 bases and J by 4 bases, with 10 bases between them. CDR3 in DNA: TGTGCCAGCAGAATAGCGGAATACAATGAGCAGTTCTTC. Protein product: CASRIAEYNEQFF.

V usage is TRBV28 and J usage is TRBJ2-3; D may be TRBD2 (6 bases). CDR3 size: 15 residues. Trimming removed 2 bases from V and 1 base from J, with 10 bases in between. CDR1 MDHEN and CDR2 SYDVKM come from the germline V gene. The CDR3: CASSLGGLGTDTQYF. DNA for the CDR3: TGTGCCAGCAGTTTAGGAGGGTTGGGCACAGATACGCAGTATTTT.

The DNA for the CDR3 is TGCAGCGTGAGGGGGGGCCGGGAGACCCAGTACTTC. Its protein is CSVRGGRETQYF. V and J are TRBV29-1 and TRBJ2-5; maybe TRBD2 (7 bases). Germline loops: CDR1 SQVTM, CDR2 ANQGSEA. The CDR3 runs 12 residues. V lost 6 bases and J lost 5, with 13 bases in between.

The DNA for the CDR3 is TGTGCCAGCAGGCGGACAGGGCTATATGGAAACACCATATATTTT. Translating it yields CASRRTGLYGNTIYF. The J gene is TRBJ1-3, the V gene TRBV27; TRBD1 agrees at 8 bases. Germline V gives CDR1 MNHEY, CDR2 SMNVEV (reference sequence). The V segment lost 6 bases and the J segment 3 bases; nucleotides outside the gene matches: 7. This CDR3 is built from 15 residues.

V and J are TRBV6-5 and TRBJ2-7; the D gene is possibly TRBD2 (6 bases). V was pared by 7 bases and J by 1 base, with 17 bases between. Germline V lookup: CDR1 MNHEY, CDR2 SVGAGI. The CDR3 spans 15 residues. The CDR3: CASTKGGAGSYEQYF. CDR3 nucleotides: TGTGCCAGCACTAAAGGTGGGGCGGGATCCTACGAGCAGTACTTC.

DNA of the CDR3: TGCGCCAGCAGCTTGCAGGGGGCGGGAGCTAATGAAAAACTGTTTTTT. Protein product: CASSLQGAGANEKLFF. The rearrangement links TRBV5-1 to TRBJ1-4, with 8 bases identical to TRBD1. V gave up 1 base and J gave up 3 bases; unmatched junction bases: 5. Germline CDR1 is SGHRS and CDR2 is YFSETQ. CDR3 length: 16 amino acids. Based on the CDR3 plus reference TRBV5-1 and TRBJ1-4, the full variable domain is KAGVTQTPRYLIKTRGQQVTLSCSPISGHRSVSWYQQTPGQGLQFLFEYFSETQRNKGNFPGRFSGRQFSNSRSEMNVSTLELGDSALYLCASSLQGAGANEKLFFGSGTQLSVL.

This chain joins TRBV4-3 and TRBJ2-6, with D possibly matching TRBD1 (6 bases). Trimming removed 2 bases at V and 2 bases at J, with 10 bases between. The germline gives CDR1 LGHNA, CDR2 YSLEER. This CDR3 is 16 amino acids long. The DNA for the CDR3 is TGCGCCAGCAGCCAATATGAGGGGGCTGGGGCCAACGTCCTGACTTTC. Translating it yields CASSQYEGAGANVLTF.

The chain combines TRBV6-1 with TRBJ1-2; 10 positions agree with TRBD1. Germline lookup yields CDR1 MNHNS and CDR2 SASEGT. Unmatched junction bases numbered 4, after V lost 6 bases and J lost 3 bases. This CDR3 has 14 residues. The CDR3 DNA reads TGTGCCAGCAGGGACAGGGGGGGACACTATGGCTACACCTTC. Protein: CASRDRGGHYGYTF.

Note on this clone: One end of the junction does not line up with germline, which may come from a read error. The gene calls are TRBV6-4 and TRBJ2-1; TRBD1 might be the D (5 bases). Per the germline V gene, CDR1 is MRHNA and CDR2 is SNTAGT. The CDR3 loop spans 13 amino acids. CDR3 protein: CASSESDTDDRLF. DNA for the CDR3: TGTGCCAGCAGTGAATCCGATACGGATGACAGACTCTTC.

The CDR3, as DNA: TGTGCCACCTCCAGGGACACCGGGGAGCTGTTTTTT. Its translation is CATSRDTGELFF. The chain combines TRBV2 with TRBJ2-2, with D possibly matching TRBD1 (5 bases). V was pared by 10 bases and J by 3 bases, with 9 bases between. This CDR3 contains 12 residues. Germline-derived CDR1 and CDR2 are SNHLY and FYNNEI. Supplemented by reference TRBV2 and TRBJ2-2, the full variable domain reads EPEVTQTPSHQVTQMGQEVILRCVPISNHLYFYWYRQILGQKVEFLVSFYNNEISEKSEIFDDQFSVERPDGSNFTLKIRSTKLEDSAMYFCATSRDTGELFFGEGSRLTVL.

The V and J genes are TRBV29-1 and TRBJ2-7; the match to TRBD1 covers 9 bases. CDR3 length: 16 residues. CDR1 is SQVTM and CDR2 is ANQGSEA in the germline V gene. V lost 7 bases and J lost 1; bases outside the gene matches: 14. Here the CDR3 reads CSATGTGLTGSYEQYF. Here the CDR3 DNA reads TGCAGCGCCACCGGGACAGGGTTAACAGGGTCCTACGAGCAGTACTTC.